The 30 T cell receptor beta chains in this list originate from one sample, sequenced in a study of glioma-infiltrating T cells listed by TCRdb under 2016. The sample was run on an Illumina MiSeq. The iRepertoire nested amplicon-rescue multiplex PCR (arm-PCR) platform was used to amplify TCR alpha and beta CDR3 regions from RNA. The public reads were quality trimmed at Q25 with fastp and then assembled into clones with MiXCR by TCRdb, keeping productive beta chains. Each entry is one CDR3 protein sequence, shown with its most common DNA and genes. This sample lists about 180,000 distinct CDR3 sequences; approximately 40% were detected once. The ten largest clones represent roughly 5.2% of the sample. The sequencing sample was made of glioma tissue, nonneoplastic brain tissue, or PBMCs (not recorded which). The receptors were gathered from a human donor with low-grade glioma or glioblastoma, undergoing nonglioma brain surgery, or in good health (not recorded which).

This clonotype has more than one count but fewer than ten. In DNA, the CDR3 is TGTGCCAGCAGCCAAGAACTAGCGGCAGATACGCAGTATTTT. This gives the protein CASSQELAADTQYF. The rearrangement uses TRBV3-1 and TRBJ2-3, with 8 nucleotides matching TRBD2. Trimming cost V 0 bases and J 4 bases; bases outside gene matches: 0. CDR1 is LGHDT and CDR2 is YNNKEL in the germline V gene (reference sequence). The CDR3 runs to 14 residues.

This clonotype was recorded many times. This chain uses TRBV2 with TRBJ2-1, with TRBD1 identical over 8 bases. CDR1 is SNHLY, CDR2 FYNNEI, per germline. Trimming removed 7 bases from V and 4 bases from J; junction bases left unmatched: 3. The CDR3 covers 13 residues. DNA for the CDR3: TGTGCCAGCACCCGACAGGGGTACAATGAGCAGTTCTTC. This encodes CASTRQGYNEQFF.

For this clonotype: At one end, the junction sequence differs from germline, possibly due to a read error. The chain carries TRBV10-2 and TRBJ1-5; 9 positions match TRBD1. This CDR3 spans 13 amino acids. CDR1 and CDR2 from the germline V gene are WSHSY and SAAADI. Written as DNA, the CDR3 is TGTGCCGAGACAGGGGGGGAGAATCAGCCCCAGCATTTT. Its protein is CAETGGENQPQHF.

This clonotype has a count of ten or more. V and J are TRBV19 and TRBJ1-5, with 7 nucleotides matching TRBD1. CDR1 is LNHDA and CDR2 is SQIVND in the germline V gene (reference sequence). Trimming cost V 1 base and J 2 bases; bases outside gene matches: 8. The length of the CDR3 is 17 residues. The CDR3 sequence is CASSIAATGIGNQPQHF. In DNA, the CDR3 is TGTGCCAGTAGTATAGCCGCGACAGGGATTGGCAATCAGCCCCAGCATTTT.

This clonotype occurred a few times. The chain combines TRBV9 with TRBJ2-3; D unclear. Germline assignment: CDR1 SGDLS and CDR2 YYNGEE. The V end was cut by 0 bases, the J end by 5 bases, with 13 bases between. The length of the CDR3 is 15 residues. In nucleotides, the CDR3 is TGTGCCAGCAGCGTAGAGCCCGCCGTGGTAGATACGCAGTATTTT. Its protein product is CASSVEPAVVDTQYF.

The rearrangement joins TRBV28 to TRBJ2-1, with 11 bases lining up with TRBD2. Trimming removed 5 bases from V and 8 bases from J; junction bases left unmatched: 5. CDR1 and CDR2 from the germline V gene are MDHEN and SYDVKM. This CDR3 is 14 amino acids long. CDR3 sequence reads: CASSQLAGVHEQFF. The CDR3 nucleotides read TGTGCCAGCAGTCAACTAGCGGGAGTCCATGAGCAGTTCTTC.

The sample holds many counts of this clonotype. The chain is built from TRBV6-1 and TRBJ2-7; 8 bases match TRBD2. J gave up 1 base and V 6 bases, and 14 bases lay outside the gene matches. Looked up from germline, CDR1 is MNHNS and CDR2 is SASEGT. This CDR3 is 17 amino acids long. Written as DNA, the CDR3 is TGTGCCAGCAGGCCTGGGACTAGGGGGGAGGGGTCCTACGAGCAGTACTTC. This sequence encodes CASRPGTRGEGSYEQYF.

The chain recombines TRBV15 with TRBJ2-3; 11 positions agree with TRBD2. V trimming: 0 bases; J trimming: 4 bases; junction bases outside the gene matches: 9. The V gene's germline CDR1 is LNHNV and CDR2 YYDKDF (reference sequence). There are 18 residues in the CDR3. CDR3 loop: CATSREKNSGRAADTQYF. The CDR3 nucleotides read TGTGCCACCAGCAGAGAGAAGAATAGCGGGAGGGCCGCAGATACGCAGTATTTT.

This clonotype has only one observation. It may be a read error: a sequence one base away is much more abundant. V and J are TRBV20-1 and TRBJ1-2; D is perhaps TRBD1 (5 bases). CDR1 is DFQATT, CDR2 SNEGSKA, per germline (reference sequence). CDR3 length equals 13 residues. CDR3 in amino acids: CSASLGANYGYNF. The CDR3 nucleotides are TGCAGTGCTAGCTTAGGGGCTAACTATGGCTACAACTTC.

This clonotype was seen once. Being one base from a much bigger clone, this may be a read error. This rearrangement joins TRBV6-1 to TRBJ2-2; D is possibly TRBD1 or TRBD2 (5 bases each). Germline V CDR1 and CDR2: MNHNS, SASEGT. This CDR3 has 14 amino acids. In DNA form, the CDR3 reads TGTGCCTCCAAAGGGACGGCGAACACCGTGGAGCTGTTTTTT. This translates into CASKGTANTVELFF.

For the CDR3, the DNA is TGTGCAAACAGTGACAGTGGGCGAAATCAGCCCCAGCATTTT. It yields the protein CANSDSGRNQPQHF. The V gene is TRBV6-1, the J gene TRBJ1-5; a possible D gene is TRBD1 (5 bases). This CDR3 contains 14 residues. Germline V gives CDR1 MNHNS, CDR2 SASEGT.

As concerns this clonotype: A read error may account for a junction end that differs from germline. The V and J genes are TRBV11-2 and TRBJ2-1; 10 bases are shared with TRBD2. CDR3 size: 16 residues. Germline-derived CDR1 and CDR2 are SGHAT and FQNNGV. The CDR3 coding sequence is TGTGCCATCAGCCTTCCTTCACTAGCGGGACCCGGGGAGCAGTTCTTC. Encoded protein: CAISLPSLAGPGEQFF. The full variable domain, in which reference TRBV11-2 and TRBJ2-1 provide the parts outside the CDR3, is EAGVAQSPRYKIIEKRQSVAFWCNPISGHATLYWYQQILGQGPKLLIQFQNNGVVDDSQLPKDRFSAERLKGVDSTLKIQPAKLEDSAVYLCAISLPSLAGPGEQFFGPGTRLTVL.

The chain uses TRBV19 and TRBJ2-2; 10 bases are shared with TRBD1. The CDR3 loop spans 15 amino acids. The germline V gene has CDR1 LNHDA and CDR2 SQIVND (reference sequence). J was trimmed by 6 bases and V by 10 bases; bases with no gene match: 11. The CDR3 bases are TGTGCCACCTACCCGGGACAGGGGTACGCCGGGGAGCTGTTTTTT. Protein: CATYPGQGYAGELFF.

The gene calls are TRBV19 and TRBJ2-3, with D tentatively TRBD2 (6 bases). Trimming shortened V by 5 bases and J by 1 base, and 10 bases separated the two germline ends. Looked up from germline, CDR1 is LNHDA and CDR2 is SQIVND (reference sequence). This CDR3 contains 14 residues. CDR3 in amino acids: CASSWGDGTDTQYF. CDR3 in DNA: TGTGCCAGTAGTTGGGGGGACGGCACAGATACGCAGTATTTT. Based on the CDR3 plus reference TRBV19 and TRBJ2-3, the full variable domain is DGGITQSPKYLFRKEGQNVTLSCEQNLNHDAMYWYRQDPGQGLRLIYYSQIVNDFQKGDIAEGYSVSREKKESFPLTVTSAQKNPTAFYLCASSWGDGTDTQYFGPGTRLTVL.

This clonotype occurred a few times. This rearrangement joins TRBV12-3 or TRBV12-4 to TRBJ2-1; 10 nucleotides align to TRBD2. J was trimmed by 7 bases and V by 7 bases; bases with no gene match: 4. The CDR3 sequence is 13 residues long. The CDR3 is CASTIAGGNEQFF. As DNA, the CDR3 is TGTGCCAGCACGATAGCGGGAGGAAATGAGCAGTTCTTC.

To note about this clonotype: This may come from a read error, since a much larger clone is one base off. The chain carries TRBV28 and TRBJ2-1; 7 nucleotides agree with TRBD1. The CDR3 contains 17 residues. In germline, CDR1 is MDHEN, CDR2 SYDVKM. The CDR3 coding sequence is TGTGCCAGAAGTTCCATCGACAGGGCCCACTCCTACAATGAGCAGTTCTTC. This encodes CARSSIDRAHSYNEQFF.

Turning to this clonotype: Relative to the germline gene, one junction end is altered; a read error may explain this. The V and J genes are TRBV9 and TRBJ2-1; perhaps TRBD2 as D (6 bases). From germline, CDR1 is SGDLS and CDR2 YYNGEE. This CDR3 is built from 15 residues. The CDR3 loop is CPSSVDGSSYNEQFF. As DNA, the CDR3 is TGTCCCAGCAGCGTAGACGGGAGCTCCTACAATGAGCAGTTCTTC.

To note about this clonotype: A read error may explain this, as a much larger clone is one base away. CDR3 in amino acids: CSAIPRTPITNPPLHF. In DNA, the CDR3 is TGCAGTGCAATTCCCAGGACACCTATAACGAATCCACCCCTCCACTTT. V gene TRBV20-1 combines with J gene TRBJ1-6; D is perhaps TRBD1 (5 bases). V shed 6 bases and J shed 11 bases, with 26 bases lying between them. This CDR3 has 16 amino acids. The germline V gene encodes CDR1 DFQATT and CDR2 SNEGSKA (reference sequence).

As concerns this clonotype: A much bigger clone sits one base away, suggesting this may be a read error. This chain joins TRBV25-1 and TRBJ2-7; possible D gene TRBD2, 5 bases. This CDR3 has 15 amino acids. The V gene's germline CDR1 is MGHDK and CDR2 SYGVNS. V gave up 7 bases and J gave up 4 bases, with 20 bases separating them. The CDR3 here is CASIESTSLLYEQYF. CDR3 bases: TGTGCCAGCATTGAGTCCACTAGTCTTCTTTACGAGCAGTACTTC.

This clonotype was observed many times. V is TRBV19 and J is TRBJ1-1, with no clear D. The V end was cut by 7 bases, the J end by 5 bases, with 20 bases between. CDR1 LNHDA and CDR2 SQIVND come from the germline V gene (reference sequence). This CDR3 comprises 15 residues. CDR3 sequence: CASKEEGPRGTEAFF. DNA for the CDR3: TGTGCCAGTAAGGAAGAAGGGCCCAGAGGGACTGAAGCTTTCTTT.

This clonotype has ten or more counts. This rearrangement joins TRBV28 to TRBJ2-7; 8 bases are a match to TRBD1. Germline trimming cut 5 bases from V and 4 bases from J; bases unmatched to any gene: 13. Germline loops: CDR1 MDHEN, CDR2 SYDVKM. The CDR3 has 16 residues. The CDR3 bases are TGTGCCAGCAGTCCGCGACAGGGGAGAGGTGTTTACGAGCAGTACTTC. Its translation is CASSPRQGRGVYEQYF.

About this clonotype itself: This may stem from a read error, because a much larger clone lies one nucleotide away. Likely a read error: the CDR3 ends without its conserved phenylalanine or tryptophan. V and J are TRBV28 and TRBJ2-7; tentative D call: TRBD1 (5 bases). Trimming took off 6 bases at V and 3 bases at J, with 9 bases between the two ends. This CDR3 region has 12 residues. In germline, CDR1 is MDHEN, CDR2 SYDVKM. The chain's CDR3 is CASRSQGYEQYL. The CDR3, as DNA: TGTGCCAGCAGGAGTCAGGGCTACGAGCAGTACTTA.

Turning to this clonotype: At one end, the junction sequence differs from germline, possibly due to a read error. V gene TRBV19 combines with J gene TRBJ1-1; TRBD1 agrees at 10 bases. CDR3 length equals 14 residues. Germline V gene sequence: CDR1 LNHDA, CDR2 SQIVND (reference sequence). CDR3 sequence: CASRRGTGVTEDLF. CDR3 sequence (DNA): TGTGCCAGTAGGAGAGGGACAGGGGTCACTGAAGATTTATTT.

This clonotype was seen many times. The chain combines TRBV25-1 with TRBJ2-3; D ambiguous. This CDR3 has 13 amino acids. In germline, CDR1 is MGHDK, CDR2 SYGVNS. Trimming cost V 3 bases and J 1 base, with 5 bases left between them. CDR3 sequence reads: CASSDAGTDTQYF. The CDR3 nucleotides are TGTGCCAGCAGTGATGCGGGCACAGATACGCAGTATTTT.

As for this clonotype: Being one base from a much bigger clone, this may be a read error. The J gene is TRBJ2-7, the V gene TRBV7-3, with a possible D match to TRBD1 (6 bases). V shed 7 bases and J shed 6 bases, with 19 bases lying between them. The CDR3 runs 14 residues. Germline CDR1 and CDR2: SGHTA and FQGTGA. This CDR3 reads CASTTETGGVEQYF. The DNA of the CDR3 is TGTGCCAGCACCACAGAGACAGGAGGCGTCGAGCAGTACTTC.

As regards this clonotype: With a much larger clone just one base away, this may be a read error. V gene TRBV28 combines with J gene TRBJ2-1; D uncertain. CDR1 and CDR2 (germline): MDHEN, SYDVKM. Trimming left V 4 bases short and J 1 base short, with 5 bases between. This CDR3 region has 13 residues. This CDR3 is CASSSESYNEQFF. DNA of the CDR3: TGTGCCAGCAGTTCCGAGTCCTACAATGAGCAGTTCTTC.

This clonotype was seen a single time. A much larger clone lies a single base off, so this may be a read error. The chain joins TRBV19 to TRBJ1-2; the D gene is possibly TRBD1 (6 bases). Per germline, CDR1 LNHDA and CDR2 SQIVND (reference sequence). The length of the CDR3 is 14 residues. CDR3 bases: TGTGCCAGTAGTATCCTAAGGACAGACTATCGCTACACCTTC. It encodes CASSILRTDYRYTF.

The sample holds many counts of this clonotype. This chain uses TRBV27 with TRBJ2-1; TRBD2 is a possible D gene (6 bases). V was shortened by 4 bases and J by 5 bases, with 15 bases between the two germline ends. The CDR3 loop spans 15 amino acids. Germline values: CDR1 MNHEY, CDR2 SMNVEV (reference sequence). DNA for the CDR3: TGTGCCAGCAGTTCGTGGAGGCGGGACCACAATGAGCAGTTCTTC. Amino acids: CASSSWRRDHNEQFF.

This CDR3 is CASSRLWRAEGTQYF. The CDR3 DNA sequence: TGTGCCAGCAGTCGACTCTGGCGGGCTGAAGGGACCCAGTACTTC. V usage is TRBV7-2 and J usage is TRBJ2-5; tentative D call: TRBD2 (5 bases). The CDR3 spans 15 residues. From germline, CDR1 is SGHTA and CDR2 FQGNSA. V was pared by 6 bases and J by 7 bases, with 21 bases between. Combining the CDR3 with reference TRBV7-2 and TRBJ2-5 gives the whole variable domain GAGVSQSPSNKVTEKGKDVELRCDPISGHTALYWYRQSLGQGLEFLIYFQGNSAPDKSGLPSDRFSAERTGGSVSTLTIQRTQQEDSAVYLCASSRLWRAEGTQYFGPGTRLLVL.

As to this clonotype: This could be a read error, since a much larger clone is one nucleotide away. The chain uses TRBV6-1 and TRBJ2-1, with 9 bases fitting TRBD1. The CDR3 consists of 16 residues. Germline V gene sequence: CDR1 MNHNS, CDR2 SASEGT. This CDR3 reads CASSLKQGAPTNEQLF. In DNA, the CDR3 is TGTGCCAGCAGCCTCAAACAGGGGGCTCCCACAAATGAGCAGCTCTTC.